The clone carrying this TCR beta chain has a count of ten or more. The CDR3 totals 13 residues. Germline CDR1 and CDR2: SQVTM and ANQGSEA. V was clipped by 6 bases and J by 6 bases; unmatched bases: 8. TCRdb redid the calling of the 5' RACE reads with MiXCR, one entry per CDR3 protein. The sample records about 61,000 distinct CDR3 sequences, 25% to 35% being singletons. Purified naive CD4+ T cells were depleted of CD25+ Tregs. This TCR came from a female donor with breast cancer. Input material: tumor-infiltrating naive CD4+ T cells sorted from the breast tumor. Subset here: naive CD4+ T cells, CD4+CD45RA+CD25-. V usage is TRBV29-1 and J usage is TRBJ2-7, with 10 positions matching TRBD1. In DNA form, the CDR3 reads TGCAGCGTCCGGGACAGGGGTCGTTCCGAGCAGTACTTC. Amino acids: CSVRDRGRSEQYF.